This TCR beta chain was obtained from a study of T cells in Graves' hyperthyroidism and ophthalmopathy. The V end was cut by 7 bases, the J end by 6 bases, with 9 bases between. CDR3 length: 10 residues. CDR1 is SQVTM, CDR2 ANQGSEA, per germline. From 8.5 to 10 ml of fresh peripheral blood, PBMCs were isolated. Amplification yielded TCR beta CDR3 regions, with RNA transcripts as the source. The TCR CDR3 first-round RT-PCR relied on the HTBI primer set. TCRdb processed the multiplex PCR reads anew with MiXCR; each CDR3 protein has one entry. The profile shows approximately 530,000 distinct CDR3 sequences, around 17% of them singletons.

This TCR derives from a woman under 30 with Graves' hyperthyroidism. Material for sequencing was blood. This rearrangement joins TRBV29-1 to TRBJ1-1; D gene uncertain. CDR3 loop: CSALRSEAFF. The CDR3 bases are TGCAGCGCACTCAGGTCTGAAGCTTTCTTT.